This T cell receptor (beta chain) was documented in a study of brain metastases from non-small cell lung cancer. Study results and caveats: Fewer infiltrating T cells were found in brain metastases than primaries. Metastases had sparse T cells but largely shared repertoires with primaries. Compared with their matched primary tumors, approximately 64% of brain metastases showed expanded T-cell clones.

The CDR3 is 16 amino acids. Germline values: CDR1 MDHEN, CDR2 SYDVKM. With 5 bases clipped from V and 5 bases from J, the junction kept 8 bases outside the gene matches. The data were produced by immunoSEQ multiplex PCR, yet TCRdb's version contains in-frame clones alone and is incomplete. The sample lists roughly 2,600 clones; around 90% were seen once. On this clone: Its antigen is still unknown.

The chain couples TRBV28 to TRBJ2-2; 10 bases are shared with TRBD2. Sequencing was done on a sample of primary lung tumor tissue. This sequence originates from a donor at least 40 years old with non-small cell lung cancer. This CDR3 reads CASSVISGRRTGELFF. CDR3 DNA sequence: TGTGCCAGCAGTGTAATTAGCGGGAGGAGGACCGGGGAGCTGTTTTTT.